What follows describes a single T cell receptor beta chain. The germline gene is not matched at one end of the junction; a read error may be the cause. These data belong to a study of tumor and adjacent non-tumor tissue in lung cancer. RNA was extracted from bulk tissue without any cell sorting. Three rounds of nested PCR, following a modified ARM-PCR protocol, produced the TCRbeta library. Each CDR3 protein is one row after TCRdb ran MiXCR on the multiplex PCR reads. The table records approximately 120,000 distinct CDR3 sequences, roughly 77% of them present only once. The sample taken for sequencing was lung tumor tissue. The clonotype was recovered from a woman between 55 and 75 years old with non-small cell lung cancer.

CDR3 sequence: CASTHGGQGTQYF. DNA for the CDR3: TGTGCCAGCACTCATGGAGGACAAGGGACCCAGTATTTC. The chain combines TRBV12-3 or TRBV12-4 with TRBJ2-5; D is perhaps TRBD1 or TRBD2 (5 bases each). This CDR3 region has 13 residues.